This TCR beta chain was documented in a study of blood T cells in healthy people across ages. The authors ran a second PCR of about 6 to 12 cycles using a sample-barcoded 5' primer and a J-beta primer mix. TCRdb reprocessed the 5' RACE reads via MiXCR and lists one record per CDR3 protein. The repertoire holds about 900,000 distinct CDR3 sequences, with 45% to 50% as singletons. This clonotype was recorded many times. There are 15 residues in the CDR3. CDR1 is ENHRY and CDR2 is SYGVKD in the germline V gene. V gave up 0 bases and J gave up 3 bases; unmatched junction bases: 1. Sequencing used blood. The clonotype was recovered from a man aged 25-45 years in good health. The J gene is TRBJ2-3, the V gene TRBV10-3; 9 nucleotides line up with TRBD1. The CDR3 DNA follows: TGTGCCATCAGTGAGTCCGGACAGGGGACAGATACGCAGTATTTT. Protein: CAISESGQGTDTQYF.